The sequence of this T cell receptor beta chain was determined in a study of blood T cell repertoires in COVID-19. The V end lost 5 bases, the J end lost 7 bases, and 18 bases lay between the germline ends. The germline gives CDR1 SGHVS, CDR2 FQNEAQ. CDR3 length equals 15 residues. Data came from immunoSEQ multiplex PCR; TCRdb stores just in-frame clones and leaves some out. The sample carries approximately 260,000 clones, 88% recorded once. Sequencing was done on a sample of PBMCs or T cells enriched from blood (not recorded which). The chain has TRBV7-8 and TRBJ1-3; D ambiguous. This receptor was identified in a woman aged 35 to 49 with acute COVID-19. CDR3 protein: CASSPVGFERNTIYF. CDR3 nucleotides: TGTGCCAGCAGCCCCGTGGGATTCGAGCGGAACACCATATATTTT.